What follows are 9 T cell receptor beta chains derived from one specimen sequenced in a study of blood T cell repertoires in COVID-19. Profiling relied on immunoSEQ multiplex PCR, and the TCRdb table lists in-frame clones only, not all of them. The sample lists around 150,000 clones, nearly 80% occurring once. Material for sequencing was peripheral blood. The source is a woman of 80 years or more with acute or convalescent COVID-19.

The J gene is TRBJ2-1, the V gene TRBV5-4, with TRBD2 identical over 9 bases. The CDR3 contains 15 residues. CDR1 and CDR2 (germline): SGHNT, YYREEE (reference sequence). With V trimmed by 0 bases and J by 4 bases, 2 bases remained unmatched. CDR3 residues: CASSLETSGYNEQFF. The DNA of the CDR3 is TGTGCCAGCAGCTTGGAGACTAGCGGATACAATGAGCAGTTCTTC. The full variable domain, rest sourced from reference TRBV5-4 and TRBJ2-1, is ETGVTQSPTHLIKTRGQQVTLRCSSQSGHNTVSWYQQALGQGPQFIFQYYREEENGRGNFPPRFSGLQFPNYSSELNVNALELDDSALYLCASSLETSGYNEQFFGPGTRLTVL.

This clone has only a few counts. The chain employs TRBV7-2 and TRBJ2-1; 13 positions match TRBD2. The CDR3 is 15 residues long. CDR1 and CDR2 (germline): SGHTA, FQGNSA. With 5 bases clipped from V and 10 bases from J, the junction kept 8 bases outside the gene matches. CDR3 residues: CASSILAGGEYEQFF. CDR3 nucleotide sequence: TGTGCCAGCAGCATACTAGCGGGGGGGGAATACGAGCAGTTCTTC.

This clone was recorded a few times. The chain is built from TRBV28 and TRBJ1-1, with 7 positions matching TRBD1. With 9 bases clipped from V and 0 bases from J, the junction kept 10 bases outside the gene matches. There are 15 residues in the CDR3. Per the germline V gene, CDR1 is MDHEN and CDR2 is SYDVKM. The CDR3 loop reads CASKPGGQLNTEAFF. Written as DNA, the CDR3 is TGTGCCAGTAAGCCCGGGGGACAGCTGAACACTGAAGCTTTCTTT.

There are a few counts of this clone. The CDR3: CASRSGTGTGELFF. CDR3 nucleotides: TGCGCCAGCAGGAGCGGAACCGGGACCGGGGAGCTGTTTTTT. This chain uses TRBV10-1 with TRBJ2-2; a possible D gene is TRBD2 (5 bases). The ends were cut back, 6 bases at V and 5 bases at J, with 13 bases in the middle. The germline gives CDR1 WNHNN, CDR2 SYGVQD (reference sequence). The CDR3 sequence is 14 residues long.

The rearrangement joins TRBV7-8 to TRBJ2-1, with TRBD2 as a possible D gene (5 bases). CDR1 SGHVS and CDR2 FQNEAQ come from the germline V gene. The CDR3 length is 14 residues. V was trimmed by 4 bases and J by 10 bases, leaving 17 bases between them. The CDR3 sequence: CASSYSTAEREQFF. CDR3 DNA: TGTGCCAGCAGCTACTCTACTGCGGAGCGGGAGCAGTTCTTC.

This chain connects TRBV5-1 to TRBJ2-3; D is ambiguous. The CDR3 contains 14 residues. The V and J ends lost 0 bases and 5 bases respectively, with 10 bases between them. Germline V lookup: CDR1 SGHRS, CDR2 YFSETQ. The CDR3 coding sequence is TGCGCCAGCAGCTTGGCCAAAGCAATAGATACGCAGTATTTT. Translating it yields CASSLAKAIDTQYF.

The chain joins TRBV5-1 to TRBJ1-4; D gene uncertain. This CDR3 contains 14 residues. Germline CDR1 reads SGHRS; CDR2 reads YFSETQ. The V gene lost 6 bases and the J gene lost 4 bases, with 13 bases spanning the gap. Written as DNA, the CDR3 is TGCGCCAGCACTTGGACCGACTATAATGAAAAACTGTTTTTT. As protein: CASTWTDYNEKLFF.

The V gene is TRBV6-5, the J gene TRBJ2-7; 7 bases match TRBD1. The ends lost 5 bases at V and 6 bases at J; junction bases unmatched: 7. Per the germline V gene, CDR1 is MNHEY and CDR2 is SVGAGI. The CDR3 length is 13 residues. The CDR3 coding sequence is TGTGCCAGCAGTACCCGGACAGGCCTCGAGCAGTACTTC. Amino acids: CASSTRTGLEQYF.

The J gene is TRBJ2-1, the V gene TRBV5-8; D possibly corresponds to TRBD2 (6 bases). This CDR3 comprises 17 residues. V lost 4 bases to trimming and J lost 1 base, with 18 bases between them. Per the germline V gene, CDR1 is SGHTS and CDR2 is YDEGEE. For the CDR3, the DNA is TGTGCCAGCAGCGTCGGACTATTCGGTGGGTCCTACAATGAGCAGTTCTTC. It translates to CASSVGLFGGSYNEQFF.